The clone carrying this T cell receptor (beta chain) was counted only a few times. The sample comes from a study of cytomegalovirus exposure and HLA in healthy donors. Trimming at V came to 5 bases and at J to 0 bases, leaving 5 bases not matched to a gene. The CDR3 is made up of 15 amino acids. Germline-derived CDR1 and CDR2 are PRHDT and FYEKMQ (reference sequence). Primers included in the PCR were 60 Vbeta and 13 Jbeta primers. Some clones are missing from TCRdb's copy, which holds only in-frame ones; the method was immunoSEQ multiplex PCR. The table lists 90,000 to 120,000 clones, 74% of them singletons.

The sample taken for sequencing was PBMCs. The chain joins TRBV13 to TRBJ2-7, with TRBD1 matching over 9 bases. This sequence was found in a woman between 40 and 50 years old in good health and CMV-seropositive. CDR3: CASSDTGGPSYEQYF. DNA for the CDR3: TGTGCCAGCAGCGATACAGGGGGCCCCTCCTACGAGCAGTACTTC.